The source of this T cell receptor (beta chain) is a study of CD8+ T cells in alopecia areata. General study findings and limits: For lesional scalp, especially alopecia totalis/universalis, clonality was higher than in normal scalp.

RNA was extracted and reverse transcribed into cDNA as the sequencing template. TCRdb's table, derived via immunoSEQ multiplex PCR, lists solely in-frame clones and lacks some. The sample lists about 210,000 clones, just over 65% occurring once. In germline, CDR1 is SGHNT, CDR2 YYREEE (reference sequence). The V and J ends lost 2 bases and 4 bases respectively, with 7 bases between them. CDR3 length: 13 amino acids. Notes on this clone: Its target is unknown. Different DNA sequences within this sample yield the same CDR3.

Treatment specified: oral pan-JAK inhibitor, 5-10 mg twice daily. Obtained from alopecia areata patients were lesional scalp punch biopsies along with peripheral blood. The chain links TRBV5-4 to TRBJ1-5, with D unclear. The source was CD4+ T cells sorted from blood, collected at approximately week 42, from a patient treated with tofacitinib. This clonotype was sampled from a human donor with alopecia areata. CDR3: CASSLDRNQPQHF. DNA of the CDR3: TGTGCCAGCAGCTTAGATCGAAATCAGCCCCAGCATTTT.